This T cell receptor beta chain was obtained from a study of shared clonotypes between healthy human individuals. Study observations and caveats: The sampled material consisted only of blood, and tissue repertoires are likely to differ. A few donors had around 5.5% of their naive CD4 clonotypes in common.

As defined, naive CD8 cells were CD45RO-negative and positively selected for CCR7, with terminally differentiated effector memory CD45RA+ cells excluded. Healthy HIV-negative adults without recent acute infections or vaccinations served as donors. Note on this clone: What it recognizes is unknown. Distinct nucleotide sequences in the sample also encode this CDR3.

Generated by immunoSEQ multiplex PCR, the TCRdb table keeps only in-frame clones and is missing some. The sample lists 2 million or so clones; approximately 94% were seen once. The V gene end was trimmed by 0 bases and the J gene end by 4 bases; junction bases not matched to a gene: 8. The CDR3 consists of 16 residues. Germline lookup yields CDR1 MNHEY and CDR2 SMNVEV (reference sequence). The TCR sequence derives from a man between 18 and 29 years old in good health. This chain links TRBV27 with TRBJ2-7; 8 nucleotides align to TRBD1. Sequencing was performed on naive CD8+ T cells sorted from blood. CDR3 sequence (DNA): TGTGCCAGCAGTTTATCGCCCGGGACAGGAGTTTACGAGCAGTACTTC. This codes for CASSLSPGTGVYEQYF.